This T cell receptor (beta chain) was observed in a study of OX40 agonist ivuxolimab in advanced cancers. As for the study more broadly: Ivuxolimab was an agonistic, fully human IgG2 monoclonal antibody directed against OX40 (CD134), a costimulatory receptor. Of the approximately 50 dose-escalation patients, hepatocellular carcinoma was present in about 19, melanoma in approximately 15, renal cell carcinoma in 9 and head and neck cancer in 9. The purpose of peripheral TCRbeta sequencing was to test whether ivuxolimab changed TCR sequence diversity and led to clonal T-cell expansion. In the dose-escalation cohort, more than 75% of patients were male, and the mean age was around 60 years, with a range of about 23 to 90. Partial responses occurred in three dose-escalation patients: two with cutaneous melanoma and one with hepatocellular carcinoma. The monotherapy dose-escalation portion (N of about 49 patients) of the phase I ivuxolimab trial is reported in the paper. Patients were allowed to have had prior anti-PD-1, anti-PD-L1 or anti-CTLA-4 therapy, and 40% of the dose-escalation patients had been treated with checkpoint inhibitors. Intravenous ivuxolimab was administered to patients every 2 weeks at six dose levels: 0.01, 0.1, 0.3, 1.5, 3 and 10 mg/kg. Results and caveats for the whole study, not just this receptor: Which antigens the clonally expanded peripheral T cells were specific for was not determined. Low levels of normalized T-cell clonal expansion were also seen in some nonresponding patients. On average, CD8+ T cells showed more expanded clones than CD4+ T cells after ivuxolimab. In the 0.1-3.0 mg/kg groups, partial responders had among the lowest normalized peripheral clonal expansion, particularly in CD8+ T cells. At doses from 0.1 to 3.0 mg/kg, clonal expansion was seen in both CD4+ and CD8+ blood T cells between baseline and week 6.

Of note for this clone: Its antigen is currently not known. A junction boundary mismatches the germline segment, possibly from a read error.

The trial excluded patients who had a history of autoimmune disease or who were on systemic immunosuppression. Peripheral blood for TCR sequencing was collected from all dose cohorts at baseline, on cycle 4 day 1, and on cycle 7 day 1. Samples came from an open-label, multicenter, first-in-human phase I dose-escalation trial of ivuxolimab. The trial enrolled adults with locally advanced or metastatic head and neck squamous cell, hepatocellular, melanoma or renal cell carcinoma. CD4+ and CD8+ T cells were sorted separately from peripheral blood before TCR sequencing. For sequencing of the TCRbeta CDR3 region, genomic DNA was extracted from the sorted cells. TCRbeta CDR3 regions were sequenced using the immunoSEQ Assay. The source is immuneACCESS, and TCRdb retained only in-frame sequences with V and J called. Part of the clones is not carried over; for the studies checked, unresolved V genes explain less than half of this, and the remainder is unexplained. This sample gives around 120,000 clones in total; 75% to 90% of them show up just once. Of the sample, around 0.53% falls within the top ten clones.

This receptor was identified in an adult with an advanced solid tumor such as melanoma, head and neck, liver or kidney cancer. The sample consisted of CD4+ or CD8+ T cells sorted from blood, taken in a trial of the OX40 agonist ivuxolimab.

The CDR3: CVSSYGGYNQPQHF. The nucleotides read TGTGTCAGCAGTTACGGGGGTTACAATCAGCCCCAGCATTTT. The sequence links TRBV6-5 to TRBJ1-5, and TRBD1 may be the D gene, going by 5 matching bases. Reading from cysteine to phenylalanine, the CDR3 counts 14 amino acids. Only the CDR3 part of the read is kept: 42 bases, read in frame from the first base. Via the germline V gene, CDR1 is MNHEY and CDR2 SVGAGI.